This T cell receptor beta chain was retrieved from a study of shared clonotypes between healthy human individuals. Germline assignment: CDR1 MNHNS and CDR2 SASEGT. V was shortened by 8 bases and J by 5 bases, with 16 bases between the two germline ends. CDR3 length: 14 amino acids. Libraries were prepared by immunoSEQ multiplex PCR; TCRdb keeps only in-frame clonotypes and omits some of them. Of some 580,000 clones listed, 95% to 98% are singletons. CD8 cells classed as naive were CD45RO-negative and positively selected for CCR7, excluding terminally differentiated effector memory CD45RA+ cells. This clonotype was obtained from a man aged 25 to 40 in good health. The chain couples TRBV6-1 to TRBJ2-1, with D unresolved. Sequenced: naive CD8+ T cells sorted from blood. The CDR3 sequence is CASWARLTNNEQFF. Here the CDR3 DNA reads TGTGCCAGCTGGGCAAGATTAACGAACAATGAGCAGTTCTTC.